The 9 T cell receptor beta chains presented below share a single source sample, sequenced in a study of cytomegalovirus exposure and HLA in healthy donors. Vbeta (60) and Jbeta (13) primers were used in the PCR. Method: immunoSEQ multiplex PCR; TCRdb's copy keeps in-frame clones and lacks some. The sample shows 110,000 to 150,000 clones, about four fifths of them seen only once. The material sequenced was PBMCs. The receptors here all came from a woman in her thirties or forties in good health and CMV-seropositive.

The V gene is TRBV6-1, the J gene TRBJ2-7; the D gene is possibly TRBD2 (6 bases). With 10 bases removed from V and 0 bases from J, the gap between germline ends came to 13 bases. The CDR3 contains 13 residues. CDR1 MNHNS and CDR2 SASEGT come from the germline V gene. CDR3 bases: TGTGCCATTTTAGCGGAGAGCTCCTACGAGCAGTACTTC. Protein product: CAILAESSYEQYF.

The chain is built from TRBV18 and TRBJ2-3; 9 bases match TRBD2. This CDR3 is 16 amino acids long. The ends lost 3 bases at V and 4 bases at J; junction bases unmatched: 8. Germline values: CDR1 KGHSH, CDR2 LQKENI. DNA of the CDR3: TGTGCCAGCTCACCGATGCGGGGGGGAGTTGCAGATACGCAGTATTTT. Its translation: CASSPMRGGVADTQYF.

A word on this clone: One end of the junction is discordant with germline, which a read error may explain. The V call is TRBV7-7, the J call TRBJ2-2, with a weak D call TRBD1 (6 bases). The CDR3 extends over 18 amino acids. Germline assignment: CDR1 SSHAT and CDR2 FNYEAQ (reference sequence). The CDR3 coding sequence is TGTGCTAGCAGCTTCCGCCTCGGACGAGGGGGAAGCACCGGGGAGCTGTTTTTT. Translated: CASSFRLGRGGSTGELFF.

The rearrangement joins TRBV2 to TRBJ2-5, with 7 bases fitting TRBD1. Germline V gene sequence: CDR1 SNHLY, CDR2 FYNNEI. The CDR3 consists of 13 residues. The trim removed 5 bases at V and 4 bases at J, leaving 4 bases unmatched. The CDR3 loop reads CASSQDRVETQYF. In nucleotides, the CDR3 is TGTGCCAGCAGTCAAGACAGGGTAGAGACCCAGTACTTC.

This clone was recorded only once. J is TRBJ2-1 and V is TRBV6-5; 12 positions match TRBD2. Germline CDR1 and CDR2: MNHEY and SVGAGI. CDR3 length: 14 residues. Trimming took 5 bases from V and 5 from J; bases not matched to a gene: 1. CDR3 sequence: CASSGLAGNNEQFF. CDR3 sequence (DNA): TGTGCCAGCAGTGGACTAGCGGGGAACAATGAGCAGTTCTTC.

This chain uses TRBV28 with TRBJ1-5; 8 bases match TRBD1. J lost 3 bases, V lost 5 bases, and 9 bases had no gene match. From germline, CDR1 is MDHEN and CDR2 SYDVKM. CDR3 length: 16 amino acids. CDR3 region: CASSNRQGNFNQPQHF. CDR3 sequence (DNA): TGTGCCAGCAGTAATCGACAGGGGAATTTCAATCAGCCCCAGCATTTT.

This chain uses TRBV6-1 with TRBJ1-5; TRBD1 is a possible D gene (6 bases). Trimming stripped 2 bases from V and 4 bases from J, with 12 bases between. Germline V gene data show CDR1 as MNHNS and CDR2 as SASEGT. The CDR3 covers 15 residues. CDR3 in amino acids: CASSEWYRENQPQHF. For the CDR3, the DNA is TGTGCCAGCAGTGAATGGTACAGGGAGAATCAGCCCCAGCATTTT.

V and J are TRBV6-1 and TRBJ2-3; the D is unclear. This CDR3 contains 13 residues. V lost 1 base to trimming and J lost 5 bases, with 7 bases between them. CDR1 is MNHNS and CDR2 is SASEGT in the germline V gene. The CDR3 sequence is CASSEGTKDTQYF. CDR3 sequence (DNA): TGTGCCAGCAGTGAAGGAACAAAAGATACGCAGTATTTT.

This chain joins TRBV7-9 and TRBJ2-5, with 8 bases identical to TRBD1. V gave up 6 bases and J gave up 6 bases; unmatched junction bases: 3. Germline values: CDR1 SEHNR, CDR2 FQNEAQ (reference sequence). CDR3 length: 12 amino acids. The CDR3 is CASRDRVQTQYF. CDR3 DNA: TGTGCCAGCAGGGACAGGGTCCAGACCCAGTACTTC.